A selection of T cell receptor beta chains follows, all from one sample in a study of somatic mutations in cytotoxic T cells in rheumatoid arthritis. The method was immunoSEQ multiplex PCR; TCRdb's version includes in-frame clones alone and lacks a portion of them. Here the sample spans around 4,700 clones, over 70% being singletons. Material for sequencing was CD8+ T cells sorted from blood. The receptors come from a man aged 65-85 years with rheumatoid arthritis. Both conserved end residues are part of each CDR3. The order of the fields is D gene, V gene, J gene, clone size, CDR3 DNA, CDR3 protein. A D gene is named only where the DNA matches it firmly. A clone size is listed for some rows: how often the clone was seen (once, few, many), or a class if it is expanded.

D: .; V: TRBV11-2; J: TRBJ2-1; size: .; DNA: TGTGCCAGCAGCTTTGAACTAGGAGATGGTGAGCAGTTCTTC; CDR3: CASSFELGDGEQFF
D: .; V: TRBV15; J: TRBJ1-5; size: .; DNA: TGTGCCACCAGCAGAGATTGGTCGCCGGATCAGCCCCAGCATTTT; CDR3: CATSRDWSPDQPQHF
D: .; V: TRBV7-9; J: TRBJ2-2; size: .; DNA: TGTGCCAGCAGCTTAAGGCAGGCGAACACCGGGGAGCTGTTTTTT; CDR3: CASSLRQANTGELFF
D: .; V: TRBV5-1; J: TRBJ1-2; size: few; DNA: TGCGCCAGCAGCTTGGACGTGCGGAAGGGGGGCTACACCTTC; CDR3: CASSLDVRKGGYTF
D: TRBD2; V: TRBV27; J: TRBJ2-3; size: .; DNA: TGTGCCAGCAGTTGGGATAGCGGGAGGACAGATACGCAGTATTTT; CDR3: CASSWDSGRTDTQYF
D: .; V: TRBV19; J: TRBJ2-7; size: once; DNA: TGTGCCAGTAGTACTAGCTTCGGATCCTACGAGCAGTACTTC; CDR3: CASSTSFGSYEQYF
D: .; V: TRBV27; J: TRBJ1-1; size: .; DNA: TGTGCCAGCAGCCCTGGACAGTTCACTGAAGCTTTCTTT; CDR3: CASSPGQFTEAFF
D: TRBD2; V: TRBV9; J: TRBJ2-7; size: .; DNA: TGTGCCAGCGCGACGGGGCAGGGACTAGCGGGAGAGGAGCAGTACTTC; CDR3: CASATGQGLAGEEQYF
D: TRBD2; V: TRBV5-4; J: TRBJ2-3; size: .; DNA: TGTGCCAGCAGCTCGGGGGTGGGGCTAGCGGGGGGGCCAGATACGCAGTATTTT; CDR3: CASSSGVGLAGGPDTQYF
D: .; V: TRBV19; J: TRBJ1-1; size: .; DNA: TGTGCCAGTAGACCCCGGGACTCGAACACTGAAGCTTTCTTT; CDR3: CASRPRDSNTEAFF
D: TRBD1; V: TRBV10-3; J: TRBJ1-2; size: medium-sized; DNA: TGTGCCATCACCAGAGGACAGGGGGCTTTTCGATCTAACTATGGCTACACCTTC; CDR3: CAITRGQGAFRSNYGYTF
D: .; V: TRBV14; J: TRBJ2-5; size: .; DNA: TGTGCCAGCAGCCACGTGATGCGGGTACAAGAGACCCAGTACTTC; CDR3: CASSHVMRVQETQYF
D: .; V: TRBV6-5; J: TRBJ1-5; size: few; DNA: TGTGCCAGCAGCCCAGGGGGCAATCAGCCCCAGCATTTT; CDR3: CASSPGGNQPQHF
D: TRBD1; V: TRBV4-2; J: TRBJ1-5; size: few; DNA: TGTGCCAGCAGCCAAGGACAGGGGGGGCAGCCCCAGCATTTT; CDR3: CASSQGQGGQPQHF
D: TRBD2; V: TRBV27; J: TRBJ2-1; size: .; DNA: TGTGCCAGCAGTTACACTAGCGGGACTTACAATGAGCAGTTCTTC; CDR3: CASSYTSGTYNEQFF
D: .; V: TRBV19; J: TRBJ2-6; size: once; DNA: TGTGCCAGTAGTATAGACAACTCTGGGGCCAACGTCCTGACTTTC; CDR3: CASSIDNSGANVLTF
D: .; V: TRBV9; J: TRBJ1-1; size: .; DNA: TGTGCCAGCAGCGTGGGGGCCCCGACTGAAGCTTTCTTT; CDR3: CASSVGAPTEAFF
D: TRBD1; V: TRBV6-5; J: TRBJ1-1; size: .; DNA: TGTGCCAGCAGCCAACCCGGGACAGGAGTCCGGGCTTTCTTT; CDR3: CASSQPGTGVRAFF
D: TRBD1; V: TRBV18; J: TRBJ1-6; size: .; DNA: TGTGCCAGCTCACCGGACAGGGATAATTCACCCCTCCACTTT; CDR3: CASSPDRDNSPLHF
D: .; V: TRBV27; J: TRBJ1-1; size: .; DNA: TGTGCCAGCAGTTTATCCCGGAACACTGAAGCTTTCTTT; CDR3: CASSLSRNTEAFF
D: .; V: TRBV27; J: TRBJ1-1; size: few; DNA: TGTGCCAGCAGTTTCTCTCTCCGCGGCACTGAAGCTTTCTTT; CDR3: CASSFSLRGTEAFF
D: TRBD2; V: TRBV2; J: TRBJ2-7; size: .; DNA: TGTGCCAGCAGTGCCGGACTAGCTCGGAGCTCCTACGAGCAGTACTTC; CDR3: CASSAGLARSSYEQYF
D: TRBD2; V: TRBV19; J: TRBJ2-1; size: once; DNA: TGTGCCAGTAGGAAGACTAGCGGAGGTTACAATGAGCAGTTCTTC; CDR3: CASRKTSGGYNEQFF
D: TRBD2; V: TRBV7-9; J: TRBJ2-7; size: .; DNA: TGTGCCAGCAGCTACCGGGGGGACGAGCAGTACTTC; CDR3: CASSYRGDEQYF
D: TRBD1; V: TRBV19; J: TRBJ2-7; size: few; DNA: TGTGCCAGTAGGATCGGGACAGGGGCCTACGAGCAGTACTTC; CDR3: CASRIGTGAYEQYF
D: .; V: TRBV9; J: TRBJ2-2; size: .; DNA: TGTGCCAGCAGCGTAGGGGTCCTCTACAGGGCCTCGAACACCGGGGAGCTGTTTTTT; CDR3: CASSVGVLYRASNTGELFF
D: TRBD2; V: TRBV7-9; J: TRBJ2-7; size: once; DNA: TGTGCCAGCAGCTTTAGCGGGAAAGGCTACGAGCAGTACTTC; CDR3: CASSFSGKGYEQYF
D: .; V: TRBV7-6; J: TRBJ1-1; size: .; DNA: TGTGCCAGCAGCTTAGGACAGAACACTGAAGCTTTCTTT; CDR3: CASSLGQNTEAFF
D: .; V: TRBV27; J: TRBJ2-2; size: .; DNA: TGTGCCAGCAAGGGGCCGGTCACCGGGGAGCTGTTTTTT; CDR3: CASKGPVTGELFF
D: TRBD1; V: TRBV29-1; J: TRBJ2-7; size: .; DNA: TGCAGCGTTGAAGAAGGGGGACAGGGTGCCTACGAGCAGTACTTC; CDR3: CSVEEGGQGAYEQYF
D: TRBD1; V: TRBV27; J: TRBJ2-7; size: .; DNA: TGTGCCAGCAGTTTGACAGGGGGGATACACGAGCAGTACTTC; CDR3: CASSLTGGIHEQYF
D: .; V: TRBV7-6; J: TRBJ2-1; size: .; DNA: TGTGCCAGCACCCCGTGGAGTTTGGCCAACGAGCAGTTCTTC; CDR3: CASTPWSLANEQFF
D: .; V: TRBV6-5; J: TRBJ2-1; size: .; DNA: TGTGCCAGCATTGGTAGCTCCTACAATGAGCAGTTCTTC; CDR3: CASIGSSYNEQFF
D: .; V: TRBV13; J: TRBJ1-5; size: few; DNA: TGTGCCAGCAGCTTTAGAAGACAGGACAATCAGCCCCAGCATTTT; CDR3: CASSFRRQDNQPQHF